Sequencing of this T cell receptor beta chain was carried out in a study of cytomegalovirus exposure and HLA in healthy donors. General study points: The analysis excluded some indistinguishable V segments, including TRBV6-2 and TRBV6-3. Testing in vitro showed a few CMV-associated chains specific for CMV antigens. V- and J-gene trimming in TCR beta was tied to a missense DCLRE1C variant by an analysis performed later. Later, TCR association rates were found to vary by HLA locus, highest for DRB1 and lowest for HLA-C.

V dropped 10 bases and J dropped 0 bases, with 13 bases sitting between them. The CDR3 covers 15 residues. Germline V gene data show CDR1 as MDHEN and CDR2 as SYDVKM. PCR primers comprised 60 Vbeta and 13 Jbeta primers. Profiled with immunoSEQ multiplex PCR; TCRdb holds only in-frame clones, not every one. Its table records about 53,000 clones. With respect to this clone: Its target is unknown.

V gene TRBV28 combines with J gene TRBJ2-6, with D possibly matching TRBD2 (5 bases). Sequenced: PBMCs. The TCR sequence derives from a man aged 18-30 years in good health and CMV-seropositive. CDR3 sequence (DNA): TGTGCCATCCCTGCGGACTTCTCTGGGGCCAACGTCCTGACTTTC. This sequence encodes CAIPADFSGANVLTF.